A selection of T cell receptor beta chains follows, all from one sample in a study of cytomegalovirus exposure and HLA in healthy donors. Sequenced by immunoSEQ multiplex PCR; TCRdb stores in-frame clones only, minus some. The sample shows over 150,000 clones, roughly four fifths of them seen only once. Sequenced input: PBMCs. The source is a man over 45 in good health and CMV-seropositive. The CDR3 runs from the conserved cysteine through the conserved F or W. The D gene is left open where the match is weak. The size field is filled for only some rows; it gives once, few, many or a size class.

V gene	clone size	D gene	J gene	CDR3 protein	CDR3 DNA
TRBV27	-	-	TRBJ2-1	CASRASVYNEQFF	TGTGCCAGCAGGGCTAGCGTCTACAATGAGCAGTTCTTC
TRBV5-4	-	-	TRBJ2-7	CASSREGYSYEQYF	TGTGCCAGCAGCCGGGAAGGGTACTCCTACGAGCAGTACTTC
TRBV2	few	TRBD1	TRBJ1-3	CASSAGTGQTDGNTIYF	TGTGCCAGCAGCGCCGGGACAGGGCAGACTGATGGAAACACCATATATTTT
TRBV9	-	-	TRBJ2-1	CASSVGPDNEQFF	TGTGCCAGCAGCGTAGGGCCAGACAATGAGCAGTTCTTC
TRBV2	-	TRBD1	TRBJ1-6	CASNNRGQNSPLHF	TGTGCCAGCAATAACAGGGGGCAAAATTCACCCCTCCACTTT
TRBV5-4	-	-	TRBJ1-5	CASSSGGTVGNQPQHF	TGTGCCAGCAGCTCGGGGGGGACGGTGGGCAATCAGCCCCAGCATTTT
TRBV5-6	-	TRBD2	TRBJ2-7	CASIASGSMYEQYF	TGTGCCAGCATTGCTAGCGGGAGCATGTACGAGCAGTACTTC
TRBV4-3	few	TRBD1	TRBJ2-3	CASSLGPGQGTDTQYF	TGCGCCAGCAGCCTCGGCCCGGGACAGGGCACAGATACGCAGTATTTT
TRBV2	few	TRBD1	TRBJ1-1	CATNVGTDWTTEAFF	TGTGCCACCAATGTTGGGACAGATTGGACCACTGAAGCTTTCTTT
TRBV21-1	-	-	TRBJ2-5	CASSKIVDRQETQYF	TGTGCCAGCAGCAAAATCGTGGACAGGCAAGAGACCCAGTACTTC
TRBV11-2	-	TRBD2	TRBJ2-7	CASSPLRAGGDEQYF	TGTGCCAGCAGCCCCCTCAGAGCGGGGGGGGACGAGCAGTACTTC
TRBV30	-	-	TRBJ2-5	CACRRQPQETQYF	TGTGCCTGCCGACGACAACCTCAAGAGACCCAGTACTTC
TRBV28	-	-	TRBJ1-5	CASSQGTNSNQPQHF	TGTGCCAGCAGCCAAGGGACAAATAGCAATCAGCCCCAGCATTTT
TRBV29-1	-	TRBD1	TRBJ1-2	CSVDKGQDNYGYTF	TGCAGCGTTGATAAGGGACAGGACAACTATGGCTACACCTTC
TRBV7-9	-	-	TRBJ2-3	CASSKGGSTDTQYF	TGTGCCAGCAGCAAGGGAGGTAGCACAGATACGCAGTATTTT
TRBV19	-	-	TRBJ1-5	CASSVRYQPQHF	TGTGCCAGTAGTGTGAGATATCAGCCCCAGCATTTT
TRBV29-1	-	-	TRBJ1-3	CSVEPFSFGNTIYF	TGCAGCGTTGAACCTTTCTCCTTTGGAAACACCATATATTTT
TRBV6-5	-	-	TRBJ1-2	CASRAWGGEYGYTF	TGTGCCAGCAGGGCCTGGGGAGGGGAATATGGCTACACCTTC
TRBV30	-	-	TRBJ1-1	CAWSVPYRALLNTEAFF	TGTGCCTGGAGTGTACCCTACAGGGCCCTGTTGAACACTGAAGCTTTCTTT
TRBV9	-	TRBD1	TRBJ1-6	CASSVAGTGGAGSPLHF	TGTGCCAGCAGCGTAGCCGGAACAGGGGGCGCAGGGTCACCCCTCCACTTT
TRBV2	-	TRBD1	TRBJ1-2	CASSEGTGGNYGYTF	TGTGCCAGCAGTGAAGGGACAGGGGGTAACTATGGCTACACCTTC
TRBV6-5	-	TRBD2	TRBJ2-1	CAAGGLGNEQFF	TGTGCGGCCGGGGGGTTAGGAAATGAGCAGTTCTTC
TRBV15	-	TRBD2	TRBJ2-1	CATSRGSGTSGKQFF	TGTGCCACCAGCAGAGGTTCTGGGACTAGCGGTAAGCAGTTCTTC
TRBV4-1	-	TRBD1	TRBJ1-3	CASSYGQGEFSGNTIYF	TGCGCCAGCAGCTACGGACAGGGTGAATTCTCTGGAAACACCATATATTTT
TRBV4-2	-	-	TRBJ1-3	CASSQERPEGGNTIYF	TGTGCCAGCAGCCAAGAGCGGCCAGAAGGAGGAAACACCATATATTTT
TRBV9	once	-	TRBJ1-3	CASSPQGGLSGNTIYF	TGTGCCAGCAGCCCACAGGGTGGGCTTAGTGGAAACACCATATATTTT
TRBV5-1	-	-	TRBJ2-3	CASSRGGAGPSSTDTQYF	TGCGCCAGCAGCCGTGGTGGTGCGGGGCCTTCTAGCACAGATACGCAGTATTTT
TRBV28	once	TRBD2	TRBJ2-2	CASRITGTNANTGELFF	TGTGCCAGCAGAATAACCGGGACTAACGCGAACACCGGGGAGCTGTTTTTT
TRBV10-3	-	-	TRBJ2-3	CAISEPSRASVGTQYF	TGTGCCATCAGTGAGCCCTCTCGGGCTAGCGTGGGTACGCAGTATTTT
TRBV18	-	-	TRBJ1-6	CASSPEAQGNSPLHF	TGTGCCAGCTCACCAGAGGCCCAGGGGAATTCACCCCTCCACTTT
TRBV5-1	-	-	TRBJ2-1	CASSFGGSSSYNEQFF	TGCGCCAGCAGCTTTGGAGGATCGAGCTCCTACAATGAGCAGTTCTTC
TRBV28	-	-	TRBJ1-2	CASSPLGGTYGYTF	TGTGCCAGCAGTCCCCTGGGGGGGACCTATGGCTACACCTTC
TRBV5-6	-	TRBD2	TRBJ2-7	CASSLIAGGPRYEQYF	TGTGCCAGCAGCCTGATAGCGGGGGGGCCAAGGTACGAGCAGTACTTC
TRBV4-1	-	-	TRBJ2-2	CASSYGTPNTGELFF	TGCGCCAGCAGCTACGGGACACCGAACACCGGGGAGCTGTTTTTT
TRBV6-1	-	TRBD2	TRBJ2-5	CASSRTGGYQETQYF	TGTGCCAGCAGTAGGACGGGGGGGTACCAAGAGACCCAGTACTTC
TRBV7-2	-	TRBD1	TRBJ1-4	CASSSDRREKLFF	TGTGCCAGCAGCTCGGACAGGCGGGAAAAACTGTTTTTT
TRBV4-1	-	TRBD1	TRBJ2-5	CASSQEWSDRGETQYF	TGCGCCAGCAGCCAAGAATGGTCCGACAGGGGTGAGACCCAGTACTTC
TRBV6-6	-	TRBD2	TRBJ2-1	CASRLAGVLSNEQFF	TGTGCCAGCAGGTTAGCGGGAGTCCTTTCCAATGAGCAGTTCTTC
TRBV19	-	TRBD2	TRBJ2-1	CASSIRAGGNNEQFF	TGTGCCAGTAGTATACGAGCGGGAGGGAACAATGAGCAGTTCTTC
TRBV27	-	-	TRBJ2-5	CASRGSYLETQYF	TGTGCCAGCAGAGGGAGTTATCTGGAGACCCAGTACTTC
TRBV27	-	TRBD1	TRBJ2-2	CASKTGGTGELFF	TGTGCCAGCAAGACAGGGGGTACCGGGGAGCTGTTTTTT
TRBV11-2	-	-	TRBJ2-5	CASSLGQRRGETQYF	TGTGCCAGCAGCTTAGGACAGCGTCGGGGGGAGACCCAGTACTTC